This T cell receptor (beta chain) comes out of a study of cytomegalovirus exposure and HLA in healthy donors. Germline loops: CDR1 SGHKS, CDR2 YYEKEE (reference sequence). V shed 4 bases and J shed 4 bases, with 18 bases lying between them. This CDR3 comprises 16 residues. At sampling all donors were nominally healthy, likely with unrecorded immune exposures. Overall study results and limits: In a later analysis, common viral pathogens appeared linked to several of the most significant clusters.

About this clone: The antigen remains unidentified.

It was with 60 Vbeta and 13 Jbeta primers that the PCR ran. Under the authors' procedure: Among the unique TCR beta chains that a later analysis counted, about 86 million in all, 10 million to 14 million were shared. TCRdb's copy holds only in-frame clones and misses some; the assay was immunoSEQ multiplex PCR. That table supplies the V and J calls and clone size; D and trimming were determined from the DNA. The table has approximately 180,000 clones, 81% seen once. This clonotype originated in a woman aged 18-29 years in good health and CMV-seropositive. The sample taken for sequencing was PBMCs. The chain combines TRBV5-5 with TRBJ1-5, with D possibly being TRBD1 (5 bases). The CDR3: CASSQTSGNLNQPQHF. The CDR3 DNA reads TGTGCCAGCAGCCAAACGTCAGGGAACCTGAATCAGCCCCAGCATTTT.